A selection of T cell receptor beta chains follows, all from one sample in a study of T cell responses to AZD1222 COVID-19 vaccine. Sequencing was performed with immunoSEQ multiplex PCR; in TCRdb, only in-frame clones are kept and a portion is missing. The sample consists of 150,000 to 200,000 clones, 94% of them appearing once. The sequencing used peripheral blood, collected 28 days after the second AZD1222 dose. The source is an adult who received the AZD1222 COVID-19 vaccine. The conserved cysteine and the conserved F or W are not part of the CDR3 here. Each record gives: CDR3 protein, J gene, V gene.

cdr3_aa: ASTIGGEVSPLH; j_call: TRBJ1-6; v_call: TRBV6-5
cdr3_aa: ASSAGAGPSYEQY; j_call: TRBJ2-7; v_call: TRBV9
cdr3_aa: ASSLVGPGRETQY; j_call: TRBJ2-5; v_call: TRBV5-4
cdr3_aa: ASSLHGQGGKTQY; j_call: NA; v_call: TRBV25-1
cdr3_aa: ASSLAGYNEQF; j_call: TRBJ2-1; v_call: TRBV11-2
cdr3_aa: ASSPDGETQY; j_call: TRBJ2-5; v_call: TRBV11-3
cdr3_aa: ASSFEGPQH; j_call: TRBJ1-5; v_call: TRBV7-2
cdr3_aa: ASSLGGPAGGELF; j_call: TRBJ2-2; v_call: TRBV5-1
cdr3_aa: ASSLSSDQPQH; j_call: TRBJ1-5; v_call: TRBV27
cdr3_aa: ASSASGRVDTGELF; j_call: TRBJ2-2; v_call: TRBV27
cdr3_aa: ASSGVSSGANVLT; j_call: TRBJ2-6; v_call: TRBV2
cdr3_aa: ASRGRLAKNIQY; j_call: TRBJ2-4; v_call: TRBV2
cdr3_aa: ASSLAMGQGGETQY; j_call: TRBJ2-5; v_call: TRBV7-6
cdr3_aa: ASSLRTGANYGYT; j_call: TRBJ1-2; v_call: TRBV3-1/TRBV3-2
cdr3_aa: ASSQDAFLAGEKADTQY; j_call: TRBJ2-3; v_call: TRBV3-1/TRBV3-2
cdr3_aa: ASSQEGGPWNEQF; j_call: TRBJ2-1; v_call: TRBV4-1
cdr3_aa: ASSIASGARTDTQY; j_call: TRBJ2-3; v_call: TRBV19
cdr3_aa: ASSKRGSYEQY; j_call: TRBJ2-7; v_call: TRBV21-1
cdr3_aa: ASSRGAGELF; j_call: TRBJ2-2; v_call: TRBV6-2/TRBV6-3
cdr3_aa: ASLRGVQEKAF; j_call: TRBJ1-1; v_call: TRBV18
cdr3_aa: ASSKGVSTDTQY; j_call: TRBJ2-3; v_call: TRBV3-1/TRBV3-2
cdr3_aa: ASSRDRREQY; j_call: TRBJ2-7; v_call: TRBV18
cdr3_aa: ASSLGGSTYGYT; j_call: TRBJ1-2; v_call: TRBV7-9
cdr3_aa: ASSYTVSTDTQY; j_call: TRBJ2-3; v_call: TRBV6-6
cdr3_aa: ASSLTSTDTQY; j_call: TRBJ2-3; v_call: TRBV4-1
cdr3_aa: ASIPQGPNYGYT; j_call: TRBJ1-2; v_call: TRBV6-2/TRBV6-3
cdr3_aa: ASSQEREVKNIQY; j_call: TRBJ2-4; v_call: TRBV3-1/TRBV3-2
cdr3_aa: AWAGGALDTDTQY; j_call: TRBJ2-3; v_call: TRBV30
cdr3_aa: ASSLVDTIY; j_call: TRBJ1-3; v_call: TRBV6-6
cdr3_aa: ASSPGSYEQY; j_call: TRBJ2-7; v_call: TRBV3-1/TRBV3-2
cdr3_aa: ASSYQQNTEAF; j_call: TRBJ1-1; v_call: TRBV6-5
cdr3_aa: ASSFLSGNQPQH; j_call: TRBJ1-5; v_call: TRBV27
cdr3_aa: ASSLAGGSNEQF; j_call: TRBJ2-1; v_call: TRBV7-3
cdr3_aa: ASSYILVEAF; j_call: TRBJ1-1; v_call: TRBV28
cdr3_aa: ASSPLFETKTDTQY; j_call: TRBJ2-3; v_call: TRBV18
cdr3_aa: ASSSHRDRGPEAF; j_call: TRBJ1-1; v_call: TRBV7-3
cdr3_aa: ASSWDRGHNNEQF; j_call: TRBJ2-1; v_call: TRBV19
cdr3_aa: ASSPTDTGELF; j_call: TRBJ2-2; v_call: TRBV6-2/TRBV6-3
cdr3_aa: AISEGLAPRRLEQY; j_call: TRBJ2-7; v_call: TRBV10-3
cdr3_aa: ASSLTQGEGTNYGYT; j_call: TRBJ1-2; v_call: TRBV7-2
cdr3_aa: ASSPGTGGETQY; j_call: TRBJ2-5; v_call: TRBV11-2
cdr3_aa: ASSVGPGEGEQY; j_call: TRBJ2-7; v_call: TRBV9
cdr3_aa: ASSQVGQNRGADYEQY; j_call: TRBJ2-7; v_call: TRBV4-1